This TCR beta chain was captured in a study of T cell repertoires in cytomegalovirus infection. Background on the study: Matching HLA type, along with CMV infection, was indicated by public TCR beta signatures. Notes on the study in general: Dominating the ex vivo response were HLA-C-restricted CMV-specific TCR beta clonotypes. Identification of carriers of CMV plus the relevant HLA was achieved through cumulative public TCR beta family frequency.

The germline V gene has CDR1 LNHDA and CDR2 SQIVND (reference sequence). The CDR3 has 15 residues. V was clipped by 7 bases and J by 5 bases; unmatched bases: 11. A word on this clonotype: As yet, its antigen is unknown.

TCRdb reprocessed the reads via MiXCR and lists one record per CDR3 protein. Of about 600,000 distinct CDR3 sequences in the sample, roughly a quarter were seen once. The source is a human donor in good health (CMV status not recorded). Some clones in this sample may be carry-over from other donors' samples. The genes are TRBV19 and TRBJ1-1, with 9 bases matching TRBD1. Source material: CD8+ T cells from PBMCs. As DNA, the CDR3 is TGTGCCAGTACCCTAACGGGACAGGGAGTTACTGAAGCTTTCTTT. Translated, it gives CASTLTGQGVTEAFF.